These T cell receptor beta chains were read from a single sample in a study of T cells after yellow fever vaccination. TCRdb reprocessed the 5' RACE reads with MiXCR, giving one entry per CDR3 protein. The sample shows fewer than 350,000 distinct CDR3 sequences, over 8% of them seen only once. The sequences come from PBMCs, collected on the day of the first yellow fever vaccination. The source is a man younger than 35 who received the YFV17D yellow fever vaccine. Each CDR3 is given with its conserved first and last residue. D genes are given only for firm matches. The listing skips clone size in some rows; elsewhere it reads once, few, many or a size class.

TGTGCCATCAGTGCGGTGGCGGCTTTCTTTCCCGGGGAGCTGTTTTTT | CAISAVAAFFPGELFF | few | . | TRBJ2-2 | TRBV10-3
TGCGCCAGCAGCCAAGAGGGAGGTCCCAAAAACATTCAGTACTTC | CASSQEGGPKNIQYF | few | . | TRBJ2-4 | TRBV4-3
TGTGCCAGCAGTCCTAAAGGGGTCAATGAGCAGTTCTTC | CASSPKGVNEQFF | . | . | TRBJ2-1 | TRBV12-3/TRBV12-4
TGCGCCAGCAGCTCGGGGACAGGCGACGAGACCCAGTACTTC | CASSSGTGDETQYF | few | TRBD1 | TRBJ2-5 | TRBV5-1
TGTGCCACCAGCAGACACCAGGGGGCCTCCCCCCACAATGAGCAGTTCTTC | CATSRHQGASPHNEQFF | few | TRBD1 | TRBJ2-1 | TRBV15
TGTGCCAGCAGCTTTGAGATCGGGGGGCAGGGTGAAGCTTTCTTT | CASSFEIGGQGEAFF | many | . | TRBJ1-1 | TRBV5-4
TGTGCCACACAGGCCGACAGCAATCAGCCCCAGCATTTT | CATQADSNQPQHF | . | . | TRBJ1-5 | TRBV10-3
TGCGCCAGCAGCTTAGGAGCCTTCGATACGCAGTATTTT | CASSLGAFDTQYF | . | . | TRBJ2-3 | TRBV5-1
TGTGCCAGCAGCCACGGACCGGAGGGGATTGAAGCTTTCTTT | CASSHGPEGIEAFF | few | . | TRBJ1-1 | TRBV7-3
TGTGCCAGCAGTTGGGTCCAGGGAGTTGCAACTAATGAAAAACTGTTTTTT | CASSWVQGVATNEKLFF | few | . | TRBJ1-4 | TRBV12-3/TRBV12-4
TGTGCCAGCAGTTTAGCCAGGACTACAAGCACAGATACGCAGTATTTT | CASSLARTTSTDTQYF | few | . | TRBJ2-3 | TRBV12-3/TRBV12-4
TGCGCCAGCTCGAAACAGGGGTCGGGCACTGAAGCTTTCTTT | CASSKQGSGTEAFF | . | TRBD1 | TRBJ1-1 | TRBV5-1
TGTGCCAGCAGCTTCTCATACTATCAGCCCCAGCATTTT | CASSFSYYQPQHF | . | . | TRBJ1-5 | TRBV7-2
TGTGCCAGCAGCTTCCCCCAGGGAACAGAGGGCAATGAGCAGTTCTTC | CASSFPQGTEGNEQFF | few | . | TRBJ2-1 | TRBV5-5
TGTGCCAGCAGCATACAGGGGAGCAATCAGCCCCAGCATTTT | CASSIQGSNQPQHF | many | TRBD1 | TRBJ1-5 | TRBV4-2
TGTGCCAGCTCCCCCGGGACGGATCCCAATGAAAAACTGTTTTTT | CASSPGTDPNEKLFF | . | . | TRBJ1-4 | TRBV18
TGTGCCAGCAGTTTGGCGGGGACAGTCCTTACCAATGAGCAGTTCTTC | CASSLAGTVLTNEQFF | many | . | TRBJ2-1 | TRBV12-3/TRBV12-4
TGTGCCAGCAGCCAAGTACTGGGTCCCCAAGAGACCCAGTACTTC | CASSQVLGPQETQYF | few | . | TRBJ2-5 | TRBV3-1
TGTGCCAGCAGCCAACAGGGAGGGGACATTCAGTACTTC | CASSQQGGDIQYF | few | TRBD2 | TRBJ2-4 | TRBV14
TGTGCCAGCAGCGGTGCGGGACAGGGGAGAACCTACGAGCAGTACTTC | CASSGAGQGRTYEQYF | few | TRBD1 | TRBJ2-7 | TRBV5-5
TGCGCCAGCAGCCGAGATATACAGAACACTGAAGCTTTCTTT | CASSRDIQNTEAFF | few | . | TRBJ1-1 | TRBV5-1
TGCGCCAGCAGCCCCGGGCCTAAGGGGCCCAATGAGCAGTTCTTC | CASSPGPKGPNEQFF | . | . | TRBJ2-1 | TRBV4-1
TGTGCCAGCAGCCCCAAGGGGGGAGGAGCCTATGGCTACACCTTC | CASSPKGGGAYGYTF | . | . | TRBJ1-2 | TRBV27
TGCGCCAGCAGCCAAGATCCAGACAGGCGCTTCTCTGGGGCCAACGTCCTGACTTTC | CASSQDPDRRFSGANVLTF | . | . | TRBJ2-6 | TRBV4-1
TGCGCCAGCAGCTCGGACAGGACCCTAGAGACCCAGTACTTC | CASSSDRTLETQYF | few | TRBD1 | TRBJ2-5 | TRBV5-1
TGCAGTGCTAGGCCGACGAATTCACCCCTCCACTTT | CSARPTNSPLHF | few | . | TRBJ1-6 | TRBV20-1
TGTGCCAGCAGCCATGGGGACAGCTCAGCGGATACGCAGTATTTT | CASSHGDSSADTQYF | once | TRBD1 | TRBJ2-3 | TRBV7-2
TGTGCCAGCAGCTTGGACAGGTGGGGGGAGCTGTTTTTT | CASSLDRWGELFF | many | . | TRBJ2-2 | TRBV5-5
TGCAGCGTTGATGTGGGGGGGCTTAGGGAAAAACTGTTTTTT | CSVDVGGLREKLFF | . | . | TRBJ1-4 | TRBV29-1
TGTGCCAGCAGCTTAGCGTTTCAGGGGGCGAAGTCACCCCTCCACTTT | CASSLAFQGAKSPLHF | . | TRBD1 | TRBJ1-6 | TRBV7-8
TGTGCCAGCAGCCCCCCGGGGGGGCCAGCAGATACGCAGTATTTT | CASSPPGGPADTQYF | . | TRBD2 | TRBJ2-3 | TRBV7-3
TGTGCCAGCAGCAAACAGGGGTTTGACACTGAAGCTTTCTTT | CASSKQGFDTEAFF | few | TRBD1 | TRBJ1-1 | TRBV28
TGTGCCAGCAGCTTAACAGGACAATCCGGGGAGCTGTTTTTT | CASSLTGQSGELFF | . | . | TRBJ2-2 | TRBV7-9
TGTGCCAGCAGCCGGGTCGCGGGGTCGAACACCGGGGAGCTGTTTTTT | CASSRVAGSNTGELFF | . | . | TRBJ2-2 | TRBV21-1
TGCGCCAGCAGCTTGGATCAGGGGTTGACCTATGGCTACACCTTC | CASSLDQGLTYGYTF | . | . | TRBJ1-2 | TRBV5-1
TGCGCCAGCAGCCAAAACCCGAGCTCCTATAATTCACCCCTCCACTTT | CASSQNPSSYNSPLHF | few | . | TRBJ1-6 | TRBV4-3
TGTGCCAGCAGCCAAAATAGCCAAGAGACCCAGTACTTC | CASSQNSQETQYF | many | . | TRBJ2-5 | TRBV14
TGTGCCAGCAGTGAAGGGGCTAGCGGGGAGACAGATACGCAGTATTTT | CASSEGASGETDTQYF | . | TRBD2 | TRBJ2-3 | TRBV2
TGCAGTGCTAGAGATGTTTCAGGGGAAAACTATGGCTACACCTTC | CSARDVSGENYGYTF | few | . | TRBJ1-2 | TRBV20-1
TGTGCCAGCAGTTACGGTCAGGTCTCCTATGGCTACACCTTC | CASSYGQVSYGYTF | many | . | TRBJ1-2 | TRBV6-5
TGCGCCAGCAGCTTGGAAGGGAATGAGCAGTTCTTC | CASSLEGNEQFF | many | . | TRBJ2-1 | TRBV7-9
TGTGCCAGCAGTTTCAGGGTTGCTGAAGCTTTCTTT | CASSFRVAEAFF | few | . | TRBJ1-1 | TRBV12-3/TRBV12-4
TGTGCCAGCAGTTATGGACCGGGTGAGACCCAGTACTTC | CASSYGPGETQYF | many | . | TRBJ2-5 | TRBV6-2/TRBV6-3
TGTGCCGGCTCCCTCGGGGGCTCTGGGGCCAACGTCCTGACTTTC | CAGSLGGSGANVLTF | . | . | TRBJ2-6 | TRBV7-9
TGCGCCAGCAGCGAAACCTTCTTCCTCCAAGAGACCCAGTACTTC | CASSETFFLQETQYF | few | . | TRBJ2-5 | TRBV5-1
TGTGCCAGCAGCCAAGGCGGACTAGCATACGAGACCCAGTACTTC | CASSQGGLAYETQYF | few | TRBD2 | TRBJ2-5 | TRBV4-2
TGCGCCAGCAGCACGATAGCGGGGGGGATAGATACGCAGTATTTT | CASSTIAGGIDTQYF | many | TRBD2 | TRBJ2-3 | TRBV4-1
TGCAGCGTTGAAGATCTTACTAGCAGGGGGTTAGATACGCAGTATTTT | CSVEDLTSRGLDTQYF | . | . | TRBJ2-3 | TRBV29-1